The 19 T cell receptor beta chains below come from one sample, sequenced in a study of identical twins. TCRdb independently ran MiXCR on the 5' RACE reads; one entry per CDR3 protein. Among fewer than 650,000 distinct CDR3 sequences, about 7% were seen once, and the ten largest hold about 1.5%. A further study also used this sample, focusing on yellow fever vaccine responses in identical twins.

Sequencing was performed on PBMCs. These receptors were obtained from a woman aged 18-35 years in good health.

This clonotype was counted at least ten times. V is TRBV5-5 and J is TRBJ2-1, with D perhaps matching TRBD2 (5 bases). The CDR3 spans 16 residues. V lost 0 bases to trimming and J lost 4 bases, with 14 bases between them. The germline CDR1 and CDR2 sequences are SGHKS and YYEKEE (reference sequence). The CDR3 loop is CASSLAIGSEYNEQFF. The CDR3 DNA reads as TGTGCCAGCAGCTTGGCCATAGGTAGCGAATACAATGAGCAGTTCTTC.

This clonotype was seen ten or more times. The chain employs TRBV5-1 and TRBJ2-3; D possibly uses TRBD1 or TRBD2 (5 bases each). Trimming shortened V by 0 bases and J by 2 bases, and 10 bases separated the two germline ends. The length of the CDR3 is 15 residues. CDR1 and CDR2 (germline): SGHRS, YFSETQ. CDR3 sequence (DNA): TGCGCCAGCAGCTTGGGGGGACCCTCCACAGATACGCAGTATTTT. Translation gives CASSLGGPSTDTQYF.

The chain couples TRBV6-2 or TRBV6-3 to TRBJ2-7, with no clear D. V lost 0 bases, J lost 6 bases, and 15 bases lay in between. CDR1 and CDR2 from the germline V gene are MNHEY and SVGEGT. The CDR3 has 15 residues. CDR3 DNA: TGTGCCAGCAGTTACTCGCCGACCCTGAGCGCCGAGCAGTACTTC. This translates into CASSYSPTLSAEQYF.

This clonotype was detected ten times or more. The V gene is TRBV5-5, the J gene TRBJ2-1; possibly TRBD2 for D (7 bases). Germline assignment: CDR1 SGHKS and CDR2 YYEKEE (reference sequence). The ends were cut back, 4 bases at V and 9 bases at J, with 20 bases in the middle. The CDR3 runs to 15 residues. CDR3 region: CASSGGARTSGEQFF. As DNA, the CDR3 is TGTGCCAGCAGCGGGGGGGCGCGTACTTCGGGTGAGCAGTTCTTC.

This clonotype was seen a few times. This chain links TRBV6-1 with TRBJ1-4; unclear D gene. V shed 7 bases and J shed 1 base, with 13 bases lying between them. Germline V lookup: CDR1 MNHNS, CDR2 SASEGT. This CDR3 is built from 15 residues. CDR3 amino acids: CASTKWTGTNEKLFF. The CDR3 coding sequence is TGTGCCAGCACCAAATGGACCGGAACTAATGAAAAACTGTTTTTT.

DNA for the CDR3: TGCAGCGTTGAAGGGTTTTGGGGCACTGAAGCTTTCTTT. It translates to CSVEGFWGTEAFF. V usage is TRBV29-1 and J usage is TRBJ1-1, with D unresolved. Germline CDR1 SQVTM, CDR2 ANQGSEA. The CDR3 totals 13 residues. Trimming removed 1 base from V and 4 bases from J, with 10 bases in between.

The rearrangement joins TRBV2 to TRBJ2-2; D might be TRBD1 (6 bases). Germline values: CDR1 SNHLY, CDR2 FYNNEI. CDR3 length equals 14 residues. With 4 bases removed from V and 3 bases from J, the gap between germline ends came to 9 bases. Here the CDR3 reads CASSAQGHTGELFF. DNA for the CDR3: TGTGCCAGCAGTGCACAGGGTCACACCGGGGAGCTGTTTTTT.

The chain couples TRBV7-9 to TRBJ1-1; 8 positions match TRBD1. Germline CDR1 and CDR2: SEHNR and FQNEAQ (reference sequence). This CDR3 region has 16 residues. V dropped 3 bases and J dropped 1; count of bases not matched to a gene: 7. The CDR3 is CASSFLKTGANTEAFF. For the CDR3, the DNA is TGTGCCAGCAGCTTCCTGAAGACAGGGGCGAACACTGAAGCTTTCTTT.

The table lists this clonotype with many counts. This chain connects TRBV27 to TRBJ2-1; 7 bases agree with TRBD2. With 6 bases clipped from V and 1 base from J, the junction kept 9 bases outside the gene matches. Germline lookup yields CDR1 MNHEY and CDR2 SMNVEV (reference sequence). The CDR3 contains 16 residues. The CDR3 bases are TGTGCCAGCAGCCAGGCGGAGCGGGGATCCTACAATGAGCAGTTCTTC. Its protein product is CASSQAERGSYNEQFF.

In its sample, this clonotype was seen many times. This chain links TRBV20-1 with TRBJ2-1, with D maybe TRBD1 (6 bases). Germline V gives CDR1 DFQATT, CDR2 SNEGSKA (reference sequence). V was pared by 0 bases and J by 8 bases, with 14 bases between. This CDR3 region has 14 residues. In DNA, the CDR3 is TGCAGTGCTAGAGATGCGGCTGGGGGCTATGAGCAGTTCTTC. Its protein is CSARDAAGGYEQFF.

This sequence joins TRBV11-2 and TRBJ2-2, with 7 nucleotides matching TRBD1. This CDR3 is 16 amino acids long. The germline CDR1 and CDR2 sequences are SGHAT and FQNNGV. J lost 4 bases, V lost 1 base, and 6 bases had no gene match. The CDR3 DNA follows: TGTGCCAGCAGCTTAGCAGGGGGAGTGAGCACCGGGGAGCTGTTTTTT. It specifies CASSLAGGVSTGELFF.

There are a few counts of this clonotype. The J gene is TRBJ2-1, the V gene TRBV5-1; D perhaps matches TRBD2 (6 bases). The CDR3 runs to 15 residues. The germline V gene encodes CDR1 SGHRS and CDR2 YFSETQ. V was trimmed by 0 bases and J by 4 bases, leaving 11 bases between them. The CDR3 spells CASSLGGVEYNEQFF. The CDR3 region has the DNA TGCGCCAGCAGCTTGGGGGGGGTGGAATACAATGAGCAGTTCTTC.

This clonotype was counted ten times or more. The chain carries TRBV5-1 and TRBJ2-7, with a weak D call TRBD1 (6 bases). The CDR3 runs to 12 residues. Trimming stripped 4 bases from V and 5 bases from J, with 10 bases between. The germline gives CDR1 SGHRS, CDR2 YFSETQ. The CDR3 is CASSPTGNEQYF. CDR3 sequence (DNA): TGCGCCAGCAGCCCGACAGGCAACGAGCAGTACTTC.

V and J are TRBV7-2 and TRBJ2-3; the match to TRBD2 covers 7 bases. The germline V gene has CDR1 SGHTA and CDR2 FQGNSA. The CDR3 loop spans 16 amino acids. V shed 3 bases and J 4 bases; nucleotides not matched to a gene: 10. This CDR3 reads CASSFRSGKSADTQYF. The DNA of the CDR3 is TGTGCCAGCAGCTTTAGGAGCGGGAAGTCCGCAGATACGCAGTATTTT.

This clonotype has at least ten counts. The chain combines TRBV20-1 with TRBJ1-6; D is perhaps TRBD1 (6 bases). The CDR3 contains 11 residues. Germline CDR1 and CDR2: DFQATT and SNEGSKA (reference sequence). The CDR3 bases are TGCAGCACAGGGAGGAATTCACCCCTCCACTTT. Amino acids: CSTGRNSPLHF.

The chain recombines TRBV10-3 with TRBJ2-3, with D possibly matching TRBD1 (5 bases). This CDR3 has 14 amino acids. The ends were cut back, 6 bases at V and 1 base at J, with 11 bases in the middle. The germline gives CDR1 ENHRY, CDR2 SYGVKD. This CDR3 is CAISEGAGTDTQYF. The DNA for the CDR3 is TGTGCCATCAGCGAAGGGGCTGGCACAGATACGCAGTATTTT.

The gene calls are TRBV6-1 and TRBJ2-2, with 8 bases matching TRBD2. The germline CDR1 and CDR2 sequences are MNHNS and SASEGT. The CDR3 loop spans 18 amino acids. The V segment lost 4 bases and the J segment 4 bases; nucleotides outside the gene matches: 14. CDR3 in amino acids: CASSARPFLAGSTGELFF. DNA for the CDR3: TGTGCCAGCAGTGCACGCCCTTTCTTAGCGGGGAGCACCGGGGAGCTGTTTTTT.

This clonotype was seen repeatedly, ten times or more. This sequence joins TRBV5-5 and TRBJ1-2; D uncertain. The CDR3 is 13 amino acids. V was pared by 4 bases and J by 8 bases, with 15 bases between. Germline CDR1 is SGHKS and CDR2 is YYEKEE (reference sequence). The CDR3 loop is CASSPINEFGYTF. DNA of the CDR3: TGTGCCAGCAGCCCAATTAATGAGTTCGGCTACACCTTC.

In its sample, this clonotype was seen many times. V usage is TRBV7-9 and J usage is TRBJ2-5; 7 bases are shared with TRBD2. The V segment lost 5 bases and the J segment 3 bases; nucleotides outside the gene matches: 15. Germline V gives CDR1 SEHNR, CDR2 FQNEAQ (reference sequence). This CDR3 spans 17 amino acids. The CDR3 is CASSHDVLAVREETQYF. In DNA form, the CDR3 reads TGTGCCAGCAGCCATGATGTCCTAGCGGTTCGAGAAGAGACCCAGTACTTC.